The source of this TCR beta chain is a study of human T cells and chemical hapten exposure. The wider study: An approximately 2 cm by approximately 2 cm inner upper arm patch received 2% DPC for sensitization. Mostly female, the patients presented with alopecia areata, totalis or universalis. Study results and caveats: Having alopecia, the donors may differ immunologically from healthy people.

The germline V and J ends were trimmed by 10 bases and 1 base, with 15 bases remaining between them. The CDR3 consists of 14 residues. Germline loops: CDR1 MNHNS, CDR2 SASEGT. This clonotype was seen many times. Its target is unknown. Time point of the sample: patch test 2, 6 weeks after DPC sensitization. The treatment was: therapeutic diphenylcyclopropenone sensitization with weekly scalp DPC. It was from unfractionated whole blood that total RNA was extracted. Using its own MiXCR run on the RACE reads, TCRdb lists one record per CDR3 protein. This sample has more than 110,000 distinct CDR3 sequences, with over 9.5% found just once.

Sample: whole blood, taken in connection with sensitization to the hapten diphenylcyclopropenone (DPC). The receptor was derived from a woman aged 50 to 60 with alopecia areata. Some clones in this sample may be carry-over from other donors' samples. This chain links TRBV6-1 with TRBJ2-3, with D perhaps matching TRBD2 (5 bases). This chain's CDR3 is CAINHGLGTDTQYF. DNA for the CDR3: TGTGCCATCAACCATGGACTGGGCACAGATACGCAGTATTTT.